The entry below describes one TCR beta chain. These data belong to a study of shared clonotypes between healthy human individuals. Some clones are missing from TCRdb's copy, which holds only in-frame ones; the method was immunoSEQ multiplex PCR. The repertoire has approximately 1,500,000 clones, around 98% of them found once; the top ten carry roughly 0.4%. Germline V gene data show CDR1 as MDHEN and CDR2 as SYDVKM. This CDR3 contains 15 residues. With 5 bases removed from V and 2 bases from J, the gap between germline ends came to 16 bases. The sample taken for sequencing was naive CD4+ T cells sorted from blood. Described subset: CD45RA+ positively selected. The clonotype was recovered from a man aged 30 to 45 in good health. The genes are TRBV28 and TRBJ2-7; either TRBD1 or TRBD2 may fit D (7 bases each). In DNA, the CDR3 is TGTGCCAGCAGTCCCGGGGGAGGGGGCCCCTACGAGCAGTACTTC. Amino acid sequence: CASSPGGGGPYEQYF. Full variable domain (rest looked up from reference TRBV28 and TRBJ2-7): DVKVTQSSRYLVKRTGEKVFLECVQDMDHENMFWYRQDPGLGLRLIYFSYDVKMKEKGDIPEGYSVSREKKERFSLILESASTNQTSMYLCASSPGGGGPYEQYFGPGTRLTVT.